This T cell receptor beta chain emerged from a study of blood T cell repertoires in COVID-19. Study overall: Spain, Italy and the United States supplied samples that represented acute and convalescent COVID-19.

This CDR3 is built from 13 residues. V was pared by 2 bases and J by 5 bases, with 8 bases between. CDR1 and CDR2 (germline): MNHEY, SVGAGI. Under the authors' procedure: By means of reference gene primer amplification, nucleated cell counts were estimated. The protocol was immunoSEQ multiplex PCR, while the TCRdb copy is restricted to in-frame clones and leaves out a portion. The V and J calls and the clone size are those of that table, but D and trimming were determined from the DNA. The sample carries 210,000 or so clones, 84% recorded once. This clone came up once. The chain employs TRBV6-5 and TRBJ2-3, with D possibly TRBD1 on 6 matching bases. Sequenced input: peripheral blood. The source is a woman in her sixties or seventies with active or convalescent COVID-19. The CDR3 nucleotides are TGTGCCAGCAGTTACGACAGGCAAGATACGCAGTATTTT. Translating it yields CASSYDRQDTQYF.